This TCR beta chain was identified in a study of cytomegalovirus exposure and HLA in healthy donors. Use of 60 Vbeta and 13 Jbeta primers characterized the PCR. Produced via immunoSEQ multiplex PCR; TCRdb's table is partial and in-frame only. This table holds around 200,000 clones, 75% to 90% found once. Study conclusions and caveats: Presence/absence analyses took donor sequencing depth as roughly uniform. Association with HLA alleles at 0.05 false discovery rate was found for roughly 17,000 TCR beta sequences in a later analysis. The dataset shows that most TCR sequences were rare, while some public TCRs occurred in many donors. The study put 150 to 200 TCR beta chains on its list as cytomegalovirus-associated.

In regard to this clone: Its antigen remains unidentified.

This TCR derives from a man aged 50 to 59 in good health and CMV-seronegative. Sequenced sample: PBMCs.

CDR3 sequence reads: CASSSWILGGEGYTF. The CDR3, as DNA: TGTGCCAGCAGTAGCTGGATCTTGGGGGGAGAAGGCTACACCTTC. The chain recombines TRBV27 with TRBJ1-2; TRBD1 is a possible D gene (5 bases). The CDR3 consists of 15 residues. From germline, CDR1 is MNHEY and CDR2 SMNVEV (reference sequence). V lost 5 bases to trimming and J lost 8 bases, with 21 bases between them.